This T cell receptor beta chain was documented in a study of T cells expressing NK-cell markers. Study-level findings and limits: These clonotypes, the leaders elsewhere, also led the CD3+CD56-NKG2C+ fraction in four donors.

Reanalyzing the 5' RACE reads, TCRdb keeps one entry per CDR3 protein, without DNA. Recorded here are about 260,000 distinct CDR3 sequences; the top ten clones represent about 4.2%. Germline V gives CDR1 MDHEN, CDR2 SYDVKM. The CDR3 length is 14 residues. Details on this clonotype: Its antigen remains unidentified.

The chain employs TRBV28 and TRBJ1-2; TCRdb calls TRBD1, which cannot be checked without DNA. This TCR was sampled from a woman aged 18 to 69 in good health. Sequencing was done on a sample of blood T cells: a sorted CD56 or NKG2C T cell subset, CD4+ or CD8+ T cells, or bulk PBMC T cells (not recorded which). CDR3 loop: CASSYIGQGGGYTF.